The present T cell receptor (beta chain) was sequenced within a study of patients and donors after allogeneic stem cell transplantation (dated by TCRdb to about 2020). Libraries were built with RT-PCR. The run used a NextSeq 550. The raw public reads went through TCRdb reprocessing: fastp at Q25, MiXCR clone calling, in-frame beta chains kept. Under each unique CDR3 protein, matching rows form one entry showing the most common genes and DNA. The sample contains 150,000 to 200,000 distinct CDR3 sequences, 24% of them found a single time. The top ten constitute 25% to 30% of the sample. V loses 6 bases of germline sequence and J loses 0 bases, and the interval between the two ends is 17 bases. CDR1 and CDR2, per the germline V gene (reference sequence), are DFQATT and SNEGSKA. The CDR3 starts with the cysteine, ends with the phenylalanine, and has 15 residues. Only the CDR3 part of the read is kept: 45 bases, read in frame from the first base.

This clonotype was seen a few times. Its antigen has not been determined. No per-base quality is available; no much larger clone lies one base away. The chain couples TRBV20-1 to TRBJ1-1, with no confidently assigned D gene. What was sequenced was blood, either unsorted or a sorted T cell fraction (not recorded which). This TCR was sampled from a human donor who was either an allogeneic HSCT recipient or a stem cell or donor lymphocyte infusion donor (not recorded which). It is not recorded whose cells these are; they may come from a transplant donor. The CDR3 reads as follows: CSASSPPPLNTEAFF. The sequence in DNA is TGCAGTGCCAGTTCACCCCCCCCTTTGAACACTGAAGCTTTCTTT.